This entry lists 10 T cell receptor beta chains sequenced from one sample in a study of T-cell memory formation after mild COVID-19. TCRdb ran MiXCR on the 5' RACE reads and lists one entry per CDR3 protein. The table lists more than 350,000 distinct CDR3 sequences, roughly 21% of them singletons. Sequences were obtained from PBMCs or a T cell subset sorted from them (not recorded which). The receptors stem from an adult woman who had mild COVID-19 (a few samples of this study predate the infection). Cell type and time point are not known.

This clonotype was detected ten times or more. The chain combines TRBV20-1 with TRBJ2-7; 8 nucleotides line up with TRBD2. This CDR3 contains 15 residues. Trimming cost V 4 bases and J 0 bases; bases outside gene matches: 8. CDR1 and CDR2 (germline): DFQATT, SNEGSKA (reference sequence). In nucleotides, the CDR3 is TGCAGTGCTATCTCGCTTAGCGGGGCCTCCTACGAGCAGTACTTC. Protein product: CSAISLSGASYEQYF.

In DNA form, the CDR3 reads TGTGCCAGCAGCCAACCATTAACGACGGATGAAGCTTTCTTT. This encodes CASSQPLTTDEAFF. The chain links TRBV3-1 to TRBJ1-1; D gene ambiguous. CDR3 size: 14 residues. V shed 2 bases and J shed 7 bases, with 14 bases lying between them. CDR1 is LGHDT and CDR2 is YNNKEL in the germline V gene (reference sequence).

This clonotype was detected a few times. V gene TRBV5-1 combines with J gene TRBJ2-2, with 7 bases lining up with TRBD2. Germline-derived CDR1 and CDR2 are SGHRS and YFSETQ. CDR3 length: 17 amino acids. The ends lost 5 bases at V and 3 bases at J; junction bases unmatched: 13. CDR3 sequence (DNA): TGCGCCAGCAGACCGGCAGCGGGGAACGGAGACACCGGGGAGCTGTTTTTT. Protein product: CASRPAAGNGDTGELFF.

This sequence joins TRBV15 and TRBJ2-3; D might be TRBD2 (5 bases). V gave up 3 bases and J gave up 1 base, with 11 bases separating them. The CDR3 is made up of 15 amino acids. The germline V gene has CDR1 LNHNV and CDR2 YYDKDF (reference sequence). CDR3 amino acids: CATSSRGLGTDTQYF. CDR3 nucleotides: TGTGCCACCAGCAGCAGAGGGTTAGGCACAGATACGCAGTATTTT.

This clonotype was detected a few times. The gene calls are TRBV19 and TRBJ2-2; possible D gene TRBD1, 6 bases. Germline lookup yields CDR1 LNHDA and CDR2 SQIVND (reference sequence). The CDR3 contains 14 residues. Trimming removed 10 bases at V and 2 bases at J, with 14 bases between. CDR3 sequence (DNA): TGTGCCACCCAGGGGCAGGGCAACACCGGGGAGCTGTTTTTT. Translated: CATQGQGNTGELFF.

V is TRBV10-3 and J is TRBJ1-4; tentative D call: TRBD1 (6 bases). The germline V gene has CDR1 ENHRY and CDR2 SYGVKD. V lost 8 bases, J lost 8 bases, and 18 bases lay in between. The CDR3 extends over 14 amino acids. CDR3 protein: CAISSHREGEKLFF. In DNA, the CDR3 is TGTGCCATCTCTTCCCACAGGGAGGGCGAAAAACTGTTTTTT.

This clonotype has just a few counts. The chain employs TRBV6-2 or TRBV6-3 and TRBJ2-7; possible D gene TRBD1, 6 bases. The germline gives CDR1 MNHEY, CDR2 SVGEGT. The ends were cut back, 6 bases at V and 6 bases at J, with 12 bases in the middle. The CDR3 spans 12 residues. The CDR3 loop is CASRPGGGEQYF. CDR3 bases: TGTGCCAGCAGACCTGGGGGCGGCGAGCAGTACTTC.

This clonotype was seen only once. The chain has TRBV3-1 and TRBJ2-5; 10 positions match TRBD1. CDR3 size: 14 residues. Germline CDR1 reads LGHDT; CDR2 reads YNNKEL (reference sequence). V lost 8 bases and J lost 3; bases outside the gene matches: 6. The CDR3 nucleotides read TGTGCCAGCGGCTCCGGGACAGGGGAAGAGACCCAGTACTTC. Translation gives CASGSGTGEETQYF.

In nucleotides, the CDR3 is TGTGCCAGCAGCCCGGGGGGACTCAGCAACGTCTACAATGAGCAGTTCTTC. Its protein product is CASSPGGLSNVYNEQFF. The chain combines TRBV14 with TRBJ2-1, with 7 bases lining up with TRBD2. V shed 4 bases and J 3 bases; nucleotides not matched to a gene: 12. The V gene's germline CDR1 is SGHDN and CDR2 FVKESK. This CDR3 has 17 amino acids. Full variable domain (rest looked up from reference TRBV14 and TRBJ2-1): EAGVTQFPSHSVIEKGQTVTLRCDPISGHDNLYWYRRVMGKEIKFLLHFVKESKQDESGMPNNRFLAERTGGTYSTLKVQPAELEDSGVYFCASSPGGLSNVYNEQFFGPGTRLTVL.

The gene calls are TRBV18 and TRBJ2-1, with TRBD2 matching 11 bases. Germline assignment: CDR1 KGHSH and CDR2 LQKENI. J was trimmed by 6 bases and V by 3 bases; bases with no gene match: 4. This CDR3 has 15 residues. The CDR3 sequence is CASSPSTSGSNEQFF. The CDR3 nucleotides are TGTGCCAGCTCACCGTCCACTAGCGGGAGCAATGAGCAGTTCTTC.